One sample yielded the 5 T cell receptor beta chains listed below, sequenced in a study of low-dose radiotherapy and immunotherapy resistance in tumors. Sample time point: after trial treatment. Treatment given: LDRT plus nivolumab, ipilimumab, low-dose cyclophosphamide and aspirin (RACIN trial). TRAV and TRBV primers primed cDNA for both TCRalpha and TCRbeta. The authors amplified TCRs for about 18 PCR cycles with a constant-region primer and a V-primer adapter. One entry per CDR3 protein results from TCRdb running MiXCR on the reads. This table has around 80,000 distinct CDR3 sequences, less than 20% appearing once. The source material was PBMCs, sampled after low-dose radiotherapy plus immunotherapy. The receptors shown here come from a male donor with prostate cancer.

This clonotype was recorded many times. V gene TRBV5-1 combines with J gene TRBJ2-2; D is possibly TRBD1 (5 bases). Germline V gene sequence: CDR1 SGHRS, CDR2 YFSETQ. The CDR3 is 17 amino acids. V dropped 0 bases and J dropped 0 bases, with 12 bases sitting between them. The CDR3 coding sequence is TGCGCCAGCAGCTTGGAGGGGCCAAACGCGAACACCGGGGAGCTGTTTTTT. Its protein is CASSLEGPNANTGELFF.

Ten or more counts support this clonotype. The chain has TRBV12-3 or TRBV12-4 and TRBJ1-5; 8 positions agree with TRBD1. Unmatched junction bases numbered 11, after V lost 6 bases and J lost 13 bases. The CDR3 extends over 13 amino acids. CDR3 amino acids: CASRQQGQAPQHF. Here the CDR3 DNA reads TGTGCCAGCAGACAACAGGGACAGGCACCTCAGCATTTT.

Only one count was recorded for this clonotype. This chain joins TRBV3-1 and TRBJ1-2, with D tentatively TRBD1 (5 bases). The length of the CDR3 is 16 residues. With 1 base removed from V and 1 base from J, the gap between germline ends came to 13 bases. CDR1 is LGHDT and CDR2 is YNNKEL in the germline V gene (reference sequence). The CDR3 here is CASSQGTGRINYGYTF. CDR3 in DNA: TGTGCCAGCAGCCAAGGAACGGGGCGGATTAACTATGGCTACACCTTC. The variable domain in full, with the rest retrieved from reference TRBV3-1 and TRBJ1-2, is DTAVSQTPKYLVTQMGNDKSIKCEQNLGHDTMYWYKQDSKKFLKIMFSYNNKELIINETVPNRFSPKSPDKAHLNLHINSLELGDSAVYFCASSQGTGRINYGYTFGSGTRLTVV.

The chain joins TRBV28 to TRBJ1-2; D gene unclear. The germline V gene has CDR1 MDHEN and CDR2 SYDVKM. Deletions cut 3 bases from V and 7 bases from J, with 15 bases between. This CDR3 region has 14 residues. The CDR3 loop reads CASSFVTPAGGYTF. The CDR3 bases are TGTGCCAGCAGTTTCGTGACTCCGGCGGGTGGCTACACCTTC.

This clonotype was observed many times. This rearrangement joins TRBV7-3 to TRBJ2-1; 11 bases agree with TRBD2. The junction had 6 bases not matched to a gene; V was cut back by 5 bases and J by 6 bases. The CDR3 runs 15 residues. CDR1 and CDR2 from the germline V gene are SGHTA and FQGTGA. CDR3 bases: TGTGCCAGCAGCGCCGGACTAGCGGGTATCAATGAGCAGTTCTTC. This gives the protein CASSAGLAGINEQFF.